Listed below are T cell receptor beta chains from one sample, sequenced in a study of CD8 T cells in Susac syndrome. One entry per CDR3 protein, called by TCRdb with MiXCR from the immunoSEQ multiplex PCR reads. The profile shows roughly 140,000 distinct CDR3 sequences, around 95% of them singletons. The sequencing input was CD8+ T cells from PBMCs. Source of these receptors: a human donor with multiple sclerosis. Each CDR3 is given with its conserved first and last residue. D genes are given only for firm matches. Rows may omit the clone size; those that give it use once, few, many or a size class.

J: TRBJ1-1
size: .
V: TRBV14
D: .
DNA: TGTGCCAGCAGCCCTTCAACAGGGTGGAGTGAAGCTTTCTTT
CDR3: CASSPSTGWSEAFF

J: TRBJ2-1
size: .
V: TRBV7-9
D: .
DNA: TGTGCCAGCAGCTCAAAGGATGAGCAGTTCTTC
CDR3: CASSSKDEQFF

J: TRBJ2-3
size: .
V: TRBV25-1
D: TRBD1
DNA: TGTGCCAGCAGTGCCCGGGACAGGTACACAGATACGCAGTATTTT
CDR3: CASSARDRYTDTQYF

J: TRBJ2-7
size: .
V: TRBV15
D: TRBD1
DNA: TGTGCCACCAGCAGCGGCAACAGGGGCTCCTACGAGCAGTACTTC
CDR3: CATSSGNRGSYEQYF

J: TRBJ2-7
size: .
V: TRBV5-6
D: .
DNA: TGTGCCAGCAGCTTGTCGAGGACCGCCGAGCAGTACTTC
CDR3: CASSLSRTAEQYF

J: TRBJ2-1
size: once
V: TRBV9
D: TRBD2
DNA: TGTGCCAGCAGCGGGACTAGCGGGGCAAGCTCCTACAATGAGCAGTTCTTC
CDR3: CASSGTSGASSYNEQFF

J: TRBJ2-7
size: once
V: TRBV12-5
D: .
DNA: TGTGCTAGTGGTCCCCAGACCTACGAGCAGTACTTC
CDR3: CASGPQTYEQYF

J: TRBJ2-6
size: .
V: TRBV7-9
D: .
DNA: TGTGCCAGCAGCGTACTAGGGACCGTAACAAGCCCAGGGGCCAACGTCCTGACTTTC
CDR3: CASSVLGTVTSPGANVLTF

J: TRBJ2-3
size: .
V: TRBV29-1
D: TRBD2
DNA: TGCAGCGTTGAAGGGACTAGCTTTAGCACAGATACGCAGTATTTT
CDR3: CSVEGTSFSTDTQYF

J: TRBJ1-2
size: .
V: TRBV29-1
D: .
DNA: TGCAGCGTTGAACAAGGGTATGGTGGCTACACCTTC
CDR3: CSVEQGYGGYTF

J: TRBJ2-2
size: .
V: TRBV7-9
D: .
DNA: TGTGCCAGCAGTCCGGTTGGGGAGCTGTTTTTT
CDR3: CASSPVGELFF

J: TRBJ1-1
size: .
V: TRBV5-1
D: .
DNA: TGCGCCAGCAGCTTGGTGCAGGGGCAGAACACTGAAGCTTTCTTT
CDR3: CASSLVQGQNTEAFF

J: TRBJ1-1
size: .
V: TRBV5-1
D: .
DNA: TGCGCCAGCAGCTTGGCTGGAGGTGAAGCTTTCTTT
CDR3: CASSLAGGEAFF

J: TRBJ2-1
size: .
V: TRBV7-9
D: .
DNA: TGTGCCAGCAGCTTAGCGGGACTGCTAAATGAGCAGTTCTTC
CDR3: CASSLAGLLNEQFF

J: TRBJ1-1
size: .
V: TRBV30
D: .
DNA: TGTGCCTGTGAATTGATGCAGGGCACTGAAGCTTTCTTT
CDR3: CACELMQGTEAFF

J: TRBJ1-2
size: .
V: TRBV20-1
D: .
DNA: TGCAGTGCTAGAATGTGGACCGAATCTAACTATGGCTACACCTTC
CDR3: CSARMWTESNYGYTF

J: TRBJ1-1
size: .
V: TRBV15
D: .
DNA: TGTGCCACCAGCAGAGATTACACGGTGAACACTGAAGCTTTCTTT
CDR3: CATSRDYTVNTEAFF

J: TRBJ1-6
size: .
V: TRBV27
D: .
DNA: TGTGCCAGCAGCACATACAGGGAAAGGGTCTATAATTCACCCCTCCACTTT
CDR3: CASSTYRERVYNSPLHF

J: TRBJ1-6
size: .
V: TRBV25-1
D: .
DNA: TGTGCCAGCAGTGGGTCGAAGGGTGCACCCCTCCACTTT
CDR3: CASSGSKGAPLHF

J: TRBJ2-5
size: .
V: TRBV5-6
D: .
DNA: TGTGCCAGCCGCGGCGGGGCCAGCCACCAAGAGACCCAGTACTTC
CDR3: CASRGGASHQETQYF

J: TRBJ2-2
size: .
V: TRBV6-5
D: .
DNA: TGTGCCAGCGGCACAGGGAGACTGAGGGTCGGGGAGCTGTTTTTT
CDR3: CASGTGRLRVGELFF

J: TRBJ2-1
size: .
V: TRBV14
D: .
DNA: TGTGCCAGCAGCCAAGCCTACAATGAGCAGTTCTTC
CDR3: CASSQAYNEQFF

J: TRBJ2-2
size: .
V: TRBV29-1
D: TRBD2
DNA: TGCAGCGTTTCCCCGGGACTAGGGGCCGGGGAGCTGTTTTTT
CDR3: CSVSPGLGAGELFF

J: TRBJ1-2
size: .
V: TRBV29-1
D: .
DNA: TGCAGCGCCAGGGTAGAGTTTGGCTACACCTTC
CDR3: CSARVEFGYTF

J: TRBJ2-7
size: .
V: TRBV20-1
D: TRBD1
DNA: TGCAGTGCTAGAGGGTGGGGACAGGGAAACTACGAGCAGTACTTC
CDR3: CSARGWGQGNYEQYF

J: TRBJ1-2
size: .
V: TRBV5-4
D: .
DNA: TGTGCCAGCACCTTCCTTCGGGGGGCAGGCCATGGCTACACCTTC
CDR3: CASTFLRGAGHGYTF

J: TRBJ2-2
size: .
V: TRBV7-8
D: TRBD2
DNA: TGTGCCAGCAGCTTCAGGACTAGCGGGGGGGCCAGGACCGGGGAGCTGTTTTTT
CDR3: CASSFRTSGGARTGELFF

J: TRBJ2-1
size: .
V: TRBV6-5
D: .
DNA: TGTGCCAGCAGTTACACGAGCAGAACAAGCTACAATGAGCAGTTCTTC
CDR3: CASSYTSRTSYNEQFF

J: TRBJ2-7
size: .
V: TRBV6-2/TRBV6-3
D: .
DNA: TGTGCCAGCAGTCGAACTAGCTTTCACGAGCAGTACTTC
CDR3: CASSRTSFHEQYF

J: TRBJ1-1
size: .
V: TRBV20-1
D: .
DNA: TGCAGTGCTAGAGATTATAGGACGACAACTGAAGCTTTCTTT
CDR3: CSARDYRTTTEAFF